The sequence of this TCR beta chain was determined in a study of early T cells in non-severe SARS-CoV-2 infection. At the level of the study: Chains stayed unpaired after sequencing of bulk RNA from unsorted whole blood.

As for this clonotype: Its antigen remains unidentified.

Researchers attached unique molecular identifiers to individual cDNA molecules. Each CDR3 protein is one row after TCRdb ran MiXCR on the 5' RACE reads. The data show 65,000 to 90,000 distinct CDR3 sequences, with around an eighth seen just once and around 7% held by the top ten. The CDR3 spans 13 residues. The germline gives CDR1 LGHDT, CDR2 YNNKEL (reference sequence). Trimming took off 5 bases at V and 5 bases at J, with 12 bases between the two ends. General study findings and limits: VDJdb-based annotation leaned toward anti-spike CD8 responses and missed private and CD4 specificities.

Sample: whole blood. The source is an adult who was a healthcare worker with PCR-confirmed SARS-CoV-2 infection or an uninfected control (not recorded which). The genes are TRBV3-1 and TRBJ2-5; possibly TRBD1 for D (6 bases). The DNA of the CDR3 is TGTGCCAGCAGCTATGGAAGGGGGGAGACCCAGTACTTC. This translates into CASSYGRGETQYF.